The 5 T cell receptor beta chains in this list originate from one sample, sequenced in a study of blood T cells in healthy people across ages. Next came a second PCR, run for about 7 to 12 cycles, which used a sample-barcoded 5' primer along with a J-beta primer mix. In TCRdb, the 5' RACE reads were re-called with MiXCR into one record per CDR3 protein. The top ten hold roughly 3.7% of the sample, which has 600,000 to 800,000 distinct CDR3 sequences, roughly 21% seen once. The source material was blood. These receptors all come from a man in his sixties or seventies in good health.

In this sample, this clonotype turned up many times. The chain combines TRBV28 with TRBJ2-7; 7 bases are a match to TRBD2. CDR1 and CDR2 from the germline V gene are MDHEN and SYDVKM. This CDR3 is built from 14 residues. Trimming removed 6 bases from V and 4 bases from J; junction bases left unmatched: 9. DNA for the CDR3: TGTGCCAGCAGCCTCGGGACTACTCCATACGAGCAGTACTTC. It codes for CASSLGTTPYEQYF.

The table lists this clonotype with a few counts. The chain employs TRBV20-1 and TRBJ2-5; D gene ambiguous. V lost 1 base, J lost 2 bases, and 8 bases lay in between. The CDR3 contains 13 residues. Per the germline V gene, CDR1 is DFQATT and CDR2 is SNEGSKA (reference sequence). In DNA form, the CDR3 reads TGCAGTGCTAGAGCCCCAAAGCAAGAGACCCAGTACTTC. The encoded protein is CSARAPKQETQYF.

The genes are TRBV6-5 and TRBJ2-4; 7 nucleotides line up with TRBD1. The CDR3 is 18 residues long. Germline CDR1 is MNHEY and CDR2 is SVGAGI. With 2 bases clipped from V and 2 bases from J, the junction kept 12 bases outside the gene matches. CDR3 in amino acids: CASSYLGQAGGTKNIQYF. CDR3 in DNA: TGTGCCAGCAGTTACCTTGGACAGGCTGGGGGAACCAAAAACATTCAGTACTTC.

By sample share, this clonotype is medium-sized. V and J are TRBV7-2 and TRBJ2-1; 7 nucleotides match TRBD2. Germline V gives CDR1 SGHTA, CDR2 FQGNSA. The CDR3 has 15 amino acids. Germline trimming cut 4 bases from V and 3 bases from J; bases unmatched to any gene: 6. The CDR3 DNA reads as TGTGCCAGCAGCTCCATGGGAGGGAGCTACAATGAGCAGTTCTTC. Translation: CASSSMGGSYNEQFF.

This chain connects TRBV3-1 to TRBJ1-1; no clear D gene. Looked up from germline, CDR1 is LGHDT and CDR2 is YNNKEL (reference sequence). The ends were cut back, 7 bases at V and 0 bases at J, with 15 bases in the middle. The CDR3 is made up of 15 amino acids. In nucleotides, the CDR3 is TGTGCCAGCAACGCAAGGACGGCCATGAACACTGAAGCTTTCTTT. This sequence encodes CASNARTAMNTEAFF.